There are a few counts of the clone carrying this T cell receptor beta chain. Its antigen is as yet unknown. Synthesis of TCR cDNA relied on 5'RACE template switching, which attached a universal primer site and UMIs. TCRdb itself ran the 5' RACE reads through MiXCR, one entry per CDR3 protein. Altogether a few hundred thousand distinct CDR3 sequences are present, about 4.5% being singletons, with the ten largest covering 15% to 20%. The data were obtained in a study of T cells after yellow fever vaccination. Study observations and caveats: The secondary response was weaker, and its peak arrived faster, on day 5 versus 15. Abundant contaminating clonotypes from the bulk population could appear in FACS-sorted repertoires.

Source: PBMCs, taken 15 days after the yellow fever booster vaccination. The TCR was taken from a young man who received the YFV17D yellow fever vaccine.

The CDR3 DNA sequence: TGTGCCAGCAGCCAAGATCGTTCTAGCGGGGCGACCGGGGAGCTGTTTTTT. It specifies CASSQDRSSGATGELFF. The chain carries TRBV3-1 and TRBJ2-2, with 9 positions matching TRBD2. The CDR3 covers 17 residues. Trimming took 0 bases from V and 5 from J; bases not matched to a gene: 7. Germline V gives CDR1 LGHDT, CDR2 YNNKEL (reference sequence).